These 10 T cell receptor beta chains originate from one sample sequenced in a study of blood T cell repertoires in COVID-19. TCRdb's copy holds only in-frame clones and misses some; the assay was immunoSEQ multiplex PCR. The table shows some 330,000 clones, with about 89% occurring only once. Material: PBMCs or T cells enriched from blood (not recorded which). These receptors all stem from a man in his forties in a cohort exposed to, infected with or recovered from COVID-19 (not recorded which).

The chain carries TRBV14 and TRBJ1-6, with 8 nucleotides matching TRBD1. Germline assignment: CDR1 SGHDN and CDR2 FVKESK. The J segment lost 8 bases and the V segment lost 2 bases, leaving 17 bases of the junction unmatched. This CDR3 is built from 19 residues. CDR3 loop: CASSQSTSPPGGADSPLHF. The DNA of the CDR3 is TGTGCCAGCAGCCAATCGACTTCCCCCCCAGGGGGCGCGGATTCACCCCTCCACTTT.

This chain connects TRBV6-2 or TRBV6-3 to TRBJ2-7; D is undetermined. Trimming pared 4 bases from V and 0 bases from J, leaving 4 bases between. The CDR3 is made up of 12 amino acids. From germline, CDR1 is MNHEY and CDR2 SVGEGT. The CDR3 nucleotides are TGTGCCAGCAGTTCCCTCTCCTACGAGCAGTACTTC. This gives the protein CASSSLSYEQYF.

The chain combines TRBV11-2 with TRBJ1-2; possible D gene TRBD1, 5 bases. Trimming left V 2 bases short and J 4 bases short, with 14 bases between. The V gene's germline CDR1 is SGHAT and CDR2 FQNNGV. The CDR3 spans 15 residues. CDR3 sequence (DNA): TGTGCCAGCAGCTTACTGCAGGGCGCTTTCTATGGCTACACCTTC. It translates to CASSLLQGAFYGYTF.

This clone was observed once. The chain recombines TRBV5-1 with TRBJ1-5, with 11 bases matching TRBD1. CDR1 and CDR2 from the germline V gene are SGHRS and YFSETQ. The CDR3 spans 16 residues. The V gene end was trimmed by 4 bases and the J gene end by 2 bases; junction bases not matched to a gene: 5. CDR3 sequence: CASSPGQGAGNQPQHF. CDR3 DNA: TGCGCCAGCAGCCCTGGACAGGGGGCTGGCAATCAGCCCCAGCATTTT.

V and J are TRBV29-1 and TRBJ2-1; 13 bases are shared with TRBD2. The CDR3 is made up of 13 amino acids. Germline V gene lookup returns CDR1 SQVTM and CDR2 ANQGSEA. Trimming at V came to 7 bases and at J to 8 bases, leaving 5 bases not matched to a gene. CDR3 bases: TGCAGCGCGCGGACTAGCGGGAGTTATGAGCAGTTCTTC. Translating it yields CSARTSGSYEQFF.

This chain joins TRBV10-1 and TRBJ2-1, with 10 bases aligning to TRBD2. Looked up from germline, CDR1 is WNHNN and CDR2 is SYGVQD (reference sequence). The CDR3 loop spans 14 amino acids. V lost 3 bases to trimming and J lost 8 bases; unmatched junction nucleotides: 4. This CDR3 reads CASSDQREGYEQFF. The CDR3, as DNA: TGCGCCAGCAGTGACCAGCGGGAGGGCTATGAGCAGTTCTTC.

The chain recombines TRBV30 with TRBJ1-6, with 7 bases aligning to TRBD1. V trimming: 4 bases; J trimming: 11 bases; junction bases outside the gene matches: 23. The CDR3 covers 18 residues. Germline V gene sequence: CDR1 GTSNPN, CDR2 SVGIG (reference sequence). The CDR3 DNA is TGTGCCTGGAAACGATCCCGGGACAGCCGCCCCAATTTTACACCCCTCCACTTT. Translated: CAWKRSRDSRPNFTPLHF.

The chain carries TRBV6-5 and TRBJ1-1, with D hard to call. V dropped 7 bases and J dropped 2 bases, with 5 bases sitting between them. Per germline, CDR1 MNHEY and CDR2 SVGAGI. There are 11 residues in the CDR3. For the CDR3, the DNA is TGTGCCAGCATTCTAAACACTGAAGCTTTCTTT. Translated: CASILNTEAFF.

The sample holds a few counts of this clone. V and J are TRBV10-3 and TRBJ2-7, with 7 bases lining up with TRBD1. The CDR3 length is 15 residues. J gave up 2 bases and V 9 bases, and 13 bases lay outside the gene matches. Germline V gives CDR1 ENHRY, CDR2 SYGVKD. CDR3: CAIKGADRLTYEQYF. The CDR3 DNA sequence: TGTGCCATAAAGGGGGCGGACAGGCTAACCTACGAGCAGTACTTC.

The rearrangement links TRBV11-2 to TRBJ2-1; 10 bases are shared with TRBD2. Germline CDR1 SGHAT, CDR2 FQNNGV. This CDR3 is built from 16 residues. V was clipped by 1 base and J by 9 bases; unmatched bases: 9. CDR3 residues: CASSLGYSGRAGEQFF. DNA of the CDR3: TGTGCCAGCAGCTTAGGGTACAGCGGGAGGGCCGGTGAGCAGTTCTTC.